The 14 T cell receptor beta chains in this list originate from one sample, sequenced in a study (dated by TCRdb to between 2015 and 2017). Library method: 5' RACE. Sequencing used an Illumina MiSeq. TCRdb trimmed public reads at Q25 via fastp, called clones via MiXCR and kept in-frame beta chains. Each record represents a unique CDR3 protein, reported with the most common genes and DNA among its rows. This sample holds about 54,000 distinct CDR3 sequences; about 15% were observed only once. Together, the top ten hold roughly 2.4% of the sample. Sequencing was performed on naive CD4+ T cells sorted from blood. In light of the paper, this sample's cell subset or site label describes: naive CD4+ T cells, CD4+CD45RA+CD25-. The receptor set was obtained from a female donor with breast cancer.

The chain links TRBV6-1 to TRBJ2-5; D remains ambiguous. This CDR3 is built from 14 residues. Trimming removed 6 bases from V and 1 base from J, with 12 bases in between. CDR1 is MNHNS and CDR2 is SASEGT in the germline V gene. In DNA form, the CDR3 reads TGTGCCAGCAGCCGAGCGCTAGTCCAAGAGACCCAGTACTTC. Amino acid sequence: CASSRALVQETQYF.

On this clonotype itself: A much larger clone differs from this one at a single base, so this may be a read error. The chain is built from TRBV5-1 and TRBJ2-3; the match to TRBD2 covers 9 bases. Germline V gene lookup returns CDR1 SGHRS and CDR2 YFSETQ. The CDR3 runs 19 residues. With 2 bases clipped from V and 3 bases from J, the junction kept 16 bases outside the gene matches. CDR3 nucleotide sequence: TGCGCCAGCAGCTTCTCGAGCACGTCCGGGACTAGCAGGACAGATACGCAGTATTTT. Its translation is CASSFSSTSGTSRTDTQYF.

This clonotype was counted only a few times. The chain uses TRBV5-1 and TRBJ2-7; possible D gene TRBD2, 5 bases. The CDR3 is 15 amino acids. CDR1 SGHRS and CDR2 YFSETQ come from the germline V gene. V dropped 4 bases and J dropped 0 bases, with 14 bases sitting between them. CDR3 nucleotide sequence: TGCGCCAGCAGCCTCATCCCGGGGAGCTCCTACGAGCAGTACTTC. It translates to CASSLIPGSSYEQYF.

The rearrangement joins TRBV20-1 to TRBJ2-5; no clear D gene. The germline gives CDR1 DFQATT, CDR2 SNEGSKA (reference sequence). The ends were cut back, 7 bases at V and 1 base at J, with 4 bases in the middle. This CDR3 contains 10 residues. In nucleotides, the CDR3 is TGCAGTGGGGCCCAAGAGACCCAGTACTTC. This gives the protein CSGAQETQYF.

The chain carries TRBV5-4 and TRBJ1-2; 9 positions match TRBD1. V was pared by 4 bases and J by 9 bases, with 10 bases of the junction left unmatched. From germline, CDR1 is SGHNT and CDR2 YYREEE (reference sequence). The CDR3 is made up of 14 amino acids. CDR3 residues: CASSLGQGRYSYTF. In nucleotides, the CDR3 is TGTGCCAGCAGCCTTGGACAGGGGAGGTATAGCTACACCTTC.

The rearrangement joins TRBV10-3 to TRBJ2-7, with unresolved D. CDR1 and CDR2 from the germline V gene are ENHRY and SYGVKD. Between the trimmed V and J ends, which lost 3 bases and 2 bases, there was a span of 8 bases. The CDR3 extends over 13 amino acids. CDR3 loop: CAISDGKTYEQYF. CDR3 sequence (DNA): TGTGCCATCAGTGACGGCAAAACCTACGAGCAGTACTTC.

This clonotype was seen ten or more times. CDR3 sequence (DNA): TGTGCAAGTCGCCGCCGGGGGGGCGCTGAAGCTTTCTTT. It codes for CASRRRGGAEAFF. The rearrangement joins TRBV12-2 to TRBJ1-1; the table assigns TRBD1, which was not confirmed against the DNA. TRBV12-2 is shown as a pseudogene. The CDR3 length is 13 residues.

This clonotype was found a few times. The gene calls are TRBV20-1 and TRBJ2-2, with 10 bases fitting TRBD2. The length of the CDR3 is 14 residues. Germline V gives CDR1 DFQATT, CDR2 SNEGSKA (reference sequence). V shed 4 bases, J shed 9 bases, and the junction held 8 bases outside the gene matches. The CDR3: CSATPSGSPRELFF. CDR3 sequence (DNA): TGCAGTGCTACGCCTAGCGGGAGTCCCAGGGAGCTGTTTTTT.

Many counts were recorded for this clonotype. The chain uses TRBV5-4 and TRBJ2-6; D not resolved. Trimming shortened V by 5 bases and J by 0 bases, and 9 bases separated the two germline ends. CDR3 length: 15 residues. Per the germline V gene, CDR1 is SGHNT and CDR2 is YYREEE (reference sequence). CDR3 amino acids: CASRIASSGANVLTF. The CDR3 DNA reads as TGTGCCAGCAGAATCGCCAGCTCTGGGGCCAACGTCCTGACTTTC.

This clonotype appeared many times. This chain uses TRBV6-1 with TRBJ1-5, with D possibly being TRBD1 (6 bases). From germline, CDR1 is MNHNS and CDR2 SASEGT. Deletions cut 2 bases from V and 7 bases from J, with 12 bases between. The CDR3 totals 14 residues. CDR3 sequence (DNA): TGTGCCAGCAGTGAACAACAGGGTGAGCAGCCCCAGCATTTT. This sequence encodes CASSEQQGEQPQHF.

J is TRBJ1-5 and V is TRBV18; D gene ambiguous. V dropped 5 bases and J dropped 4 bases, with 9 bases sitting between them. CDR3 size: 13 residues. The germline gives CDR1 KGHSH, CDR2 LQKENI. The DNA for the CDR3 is TGTGCCAGCTCAGCTTGTCGGAATCAGCCCCAGCATTTT. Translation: CASSACRNQPQHF.

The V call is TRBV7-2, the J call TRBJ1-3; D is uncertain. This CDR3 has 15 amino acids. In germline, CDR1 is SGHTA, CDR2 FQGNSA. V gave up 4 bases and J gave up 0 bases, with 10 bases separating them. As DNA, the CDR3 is TGTGCCAGCAGCTCCTACGCGCGCTCTGGAAACACCATATATTTT. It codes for CASSSYARSGNTIYF.

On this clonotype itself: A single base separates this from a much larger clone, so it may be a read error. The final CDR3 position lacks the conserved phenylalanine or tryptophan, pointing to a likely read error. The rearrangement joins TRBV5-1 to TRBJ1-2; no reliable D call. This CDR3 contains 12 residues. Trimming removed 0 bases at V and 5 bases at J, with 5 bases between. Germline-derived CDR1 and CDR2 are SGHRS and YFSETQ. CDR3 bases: TGCGCCAGCAGCTTGGAAGGGTATGGCTACACCATC. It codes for CASSLEGYGYTI.

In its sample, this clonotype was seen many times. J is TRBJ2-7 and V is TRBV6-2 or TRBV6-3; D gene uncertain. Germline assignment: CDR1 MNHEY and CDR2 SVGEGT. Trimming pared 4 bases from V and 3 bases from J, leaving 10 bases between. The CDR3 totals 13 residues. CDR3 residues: CASSSLTRYEQYF. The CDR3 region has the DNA TGTGCCAGCAGTTCCCTAACTCGCTACGAGCAGTACTTC.